Sequencing of this T cell receptor beta chain was carried out in a study of cytomegalovirus exposure and HLA in healthy donors. Concerning this clone: Its cognate antigen is unknown.

PCR amplification relied on 60 Vbeta primers (plus 13 Jbeta primers). The table came from immunoSEQ multiplex PCR; TCRdb's copy has only in-frame clones and leaves some out. The table shows over 100,000 clones, with around 73% occurring only once. Study-level results: Through in vitro validation, three CMV-associated chains were shown to be specific for CMV antigens. The listing of some 170 TCR beta chains classed them as cytomegalovirus-associated. Most subjects' HLA-A and HLA-B alleles were reportedly predicted from TCR beta sequences.

The CDR3 extends over 15 amino acids. The V segment lost 4 bases and the J segment 6 bases; nucleotides outside the gene matches: 7. Germline V gives CDR1 SNHLY, CDR2 FYNNEI. V and J are TRBV2 and TRBJ1-5, with 9 bases lining up with TRBD1. This TCR derives from a man aged 40-50 years in good health and CMV-seronegative. Sequencing was carried out using PBMCs. The CDR3 region has the DNA TGTGCCAGCAGTGGCGGACAGGGGACGGGTCAGCCCCAGCATTTT. Protein product: CASSGGQGTGQPQHF.